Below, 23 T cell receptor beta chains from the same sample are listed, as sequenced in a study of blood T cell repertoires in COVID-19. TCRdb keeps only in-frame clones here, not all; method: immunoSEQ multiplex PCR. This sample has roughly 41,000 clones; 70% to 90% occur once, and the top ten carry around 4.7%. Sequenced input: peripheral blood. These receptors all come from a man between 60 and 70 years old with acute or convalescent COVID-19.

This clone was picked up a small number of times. The CDR3 is CATSRDRRYEQYF. The CDR3 region has the DNA TGTGCCACCAGCAGAGATCGTCGCTACGAGCAGTACTTC. The chain links TRBV15 to TRBJ2-7; unclear D gene. CDR1 LNHNV and CDR2 YYDKDF come from the germline V gene (reference sequence). Trimming took off 0 bases at V and 3 bases at J, with 6 bases between the two ends. There are 13 residues in the CDR3.

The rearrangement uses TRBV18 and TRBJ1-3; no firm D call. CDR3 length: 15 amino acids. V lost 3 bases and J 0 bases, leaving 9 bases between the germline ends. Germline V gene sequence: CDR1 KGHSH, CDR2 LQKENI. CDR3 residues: CASSPGGRSGNTIYF. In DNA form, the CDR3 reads TGTGCCAGCTCACCCGGAGGACGCTCTGGAAACACCATATATTTT.

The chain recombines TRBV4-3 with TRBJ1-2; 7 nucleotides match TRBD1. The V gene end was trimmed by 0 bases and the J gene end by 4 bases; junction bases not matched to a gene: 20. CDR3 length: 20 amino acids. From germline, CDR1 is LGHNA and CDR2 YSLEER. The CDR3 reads CASSQDHGTTGIALGYGYTF. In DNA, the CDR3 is TGCGCCAGCAGCCAAGATCACGGGACGACAGGGATAGCCCTTGGCTATGGCTACACCTTC.

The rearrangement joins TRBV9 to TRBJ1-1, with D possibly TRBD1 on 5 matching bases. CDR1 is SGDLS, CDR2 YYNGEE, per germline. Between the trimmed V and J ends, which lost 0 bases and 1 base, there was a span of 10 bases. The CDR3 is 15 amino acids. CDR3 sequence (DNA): TGTGCCAGCAGCGTAGAACAGGCCACGAACACTGAAGCTTTCTTT. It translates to CASSVEQATNTEAFF.

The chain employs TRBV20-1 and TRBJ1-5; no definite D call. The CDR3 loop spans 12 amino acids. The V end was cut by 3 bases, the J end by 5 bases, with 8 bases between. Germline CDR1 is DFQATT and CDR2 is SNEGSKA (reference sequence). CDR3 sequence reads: CSASLEDQPQHF. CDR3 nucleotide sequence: TGCAGTGCTAGTTTGGAGGATCAGCCCCAGCATTTT.

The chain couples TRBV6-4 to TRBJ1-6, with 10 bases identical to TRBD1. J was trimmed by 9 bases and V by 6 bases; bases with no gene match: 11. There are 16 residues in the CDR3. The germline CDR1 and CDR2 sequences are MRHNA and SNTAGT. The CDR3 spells CASSQTPGQGTSPLHF. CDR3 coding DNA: TGTGCCAGCAGCCAAACCCCGGGACAGGGGACTTCACCCCTCCACTTT.

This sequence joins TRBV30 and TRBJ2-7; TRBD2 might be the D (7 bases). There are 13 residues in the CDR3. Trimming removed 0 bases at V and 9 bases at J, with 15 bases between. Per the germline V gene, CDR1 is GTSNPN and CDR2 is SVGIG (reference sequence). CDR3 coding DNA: TGTGCCTGGAGTGTACGGGGGGCGCAGGGGCAGTACTTC. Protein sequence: CAWSVRGAQGQYF. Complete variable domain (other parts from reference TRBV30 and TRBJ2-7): SQTIHQWPATLVQPVGSPLSLECTVEGTSNPNLYWYRQAAGRGLQLLFYSVGIGQISSEVPQNLSASRPQDRQFILSSKKLLLSDSGFYLCAWSVRGAQGQYFGPGTRLTVT.

The CDR3 nucleotides read TGCGCCAGCAGTGAGTTGCAGGGGACTGGCTACACCTTC. It specifies CASSELQGTGYTF. The V and J genes are TRBV10-1 and TRBJ1-2, with D tentatively TRBD1 (6 bases). This CDR3 is built from 13 residues. Germline CDR1 reads WNHNN; CDR2 reads SYGVQD (reference sequence). V was shortened by 1 base and J by 7 bases, with 10 bases between the two germline ends.

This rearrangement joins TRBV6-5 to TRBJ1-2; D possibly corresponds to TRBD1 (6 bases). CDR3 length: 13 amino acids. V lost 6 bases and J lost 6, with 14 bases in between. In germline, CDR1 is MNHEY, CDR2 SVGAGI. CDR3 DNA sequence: TGTGCCAGCAGGCCTACAGGGTATGATGGCTACACCTTC. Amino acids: CASRPTGYDGYTF.

The chain's CDR3 is CASSQPDRKNTGELFF. The CDR3 coding sequence is TGTGCCAGCAGCCAACCAGACAGGAAGAACACCGGGGAGCTGTTTTTT. This chain uses TRBV4-2 with TRBJ2-2; possible D gene TRBD1, 6 bases. The CDR3 extends over 16 amino acids. Trimming pared 2 bases from V and 1 base from J, leaving 11 bases between. CDR1 and CDR2 from the germline V gene are LGHNA and YNFKEQ.

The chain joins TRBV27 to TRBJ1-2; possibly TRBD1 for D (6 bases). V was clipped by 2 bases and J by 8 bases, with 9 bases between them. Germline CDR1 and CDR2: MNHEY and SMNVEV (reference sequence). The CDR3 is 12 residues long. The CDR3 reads CASSLKGVGYTF. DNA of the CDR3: TGTGCCAGCAGTTTAAAGGGGGTCGGCTACACCTTC.

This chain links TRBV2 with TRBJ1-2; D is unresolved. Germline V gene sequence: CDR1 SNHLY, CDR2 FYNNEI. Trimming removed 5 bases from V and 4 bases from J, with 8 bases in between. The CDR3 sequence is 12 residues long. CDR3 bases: TGTGCCAGCAGTCCTAGTCCCTATGGCTACACCTTC. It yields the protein CASSPSPYGYTF. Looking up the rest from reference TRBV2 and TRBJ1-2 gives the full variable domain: EPEVTQTPSHQVTQMGQEVILRCVPISNHLYFYWYRQILGQKVEFLVSFYNNEISEKSEIFDDQFSVERPDGSNFTLKIRSTKLEDSAMYFCASSPSPYGYTFGSGTRLTVV.

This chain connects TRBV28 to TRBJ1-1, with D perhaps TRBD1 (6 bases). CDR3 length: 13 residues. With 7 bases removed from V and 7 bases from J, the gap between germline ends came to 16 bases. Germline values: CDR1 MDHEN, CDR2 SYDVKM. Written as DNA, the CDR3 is TGTGCCAGCACCGGACAGCCAAACCTTGAAGCTTTCTTT. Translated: CASTGQPNLEAFF.

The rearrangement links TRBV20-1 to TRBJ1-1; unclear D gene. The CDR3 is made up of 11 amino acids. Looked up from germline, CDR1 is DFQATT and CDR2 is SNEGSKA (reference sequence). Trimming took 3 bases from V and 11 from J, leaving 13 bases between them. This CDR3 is CSASLLIAAFF. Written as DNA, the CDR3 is TGCAGTGCTAGTCTTCTGATTGCGGCTTTCTTT.

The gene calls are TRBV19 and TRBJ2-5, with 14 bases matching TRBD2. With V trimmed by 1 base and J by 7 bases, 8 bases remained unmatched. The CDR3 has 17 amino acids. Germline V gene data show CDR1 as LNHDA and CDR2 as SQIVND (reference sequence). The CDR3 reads CASSIAPGLAGEGTQYF. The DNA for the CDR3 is TGTGCCAGTAGTATAGCCCCGGGACTAGCGGGGGAGGGGACCCAGTACTTC. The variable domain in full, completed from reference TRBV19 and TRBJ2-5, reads DGGITQSPKYLFRKEGQNVTLSCEQNLNHDAMYWYRQDPGQGLRLIYYSQIVNDFQKGDIAEGYSVSREKKESFPLTVTSAQKNPTAFYLCASSIAPGLAGEGTQYFGPGTRLLVL.

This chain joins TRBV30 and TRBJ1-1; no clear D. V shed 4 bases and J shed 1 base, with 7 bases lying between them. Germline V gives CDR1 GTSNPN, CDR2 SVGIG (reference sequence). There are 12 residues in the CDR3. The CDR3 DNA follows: TGTGCCTGGACAGGCCCGAACACTGAAGCTTTCTTT. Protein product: CAWTGPNTEAFF. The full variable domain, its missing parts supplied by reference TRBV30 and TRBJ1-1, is SQTIHQWPATLVQPVGSPLSLECTVEGTSNPNLYWYRQAAGRGLQLLFYSVGIGQISSEVPQNLSASRPQDRQFILSSKKLLLSDSGFYLCAWTGPNTEAFFGQGTRLTVV.

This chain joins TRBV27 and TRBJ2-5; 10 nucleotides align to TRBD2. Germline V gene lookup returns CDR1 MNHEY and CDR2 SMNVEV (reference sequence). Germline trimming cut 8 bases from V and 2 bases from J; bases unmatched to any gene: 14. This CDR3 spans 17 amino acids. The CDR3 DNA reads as TGTGCCAGCTCTCGGGGTTATGTACTAGCGGGACAAGAGACCCAGTACTTC. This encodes CASSRGYVLAGQETQYF.

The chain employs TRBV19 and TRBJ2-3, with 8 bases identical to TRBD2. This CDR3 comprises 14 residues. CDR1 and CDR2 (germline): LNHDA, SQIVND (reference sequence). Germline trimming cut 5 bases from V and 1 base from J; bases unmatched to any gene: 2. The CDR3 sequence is CASSFGGGTDTQYF. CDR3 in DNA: TGTGCCAGTAGTTTCGGGGGGGGCACAGATACGCAGTATTTT.

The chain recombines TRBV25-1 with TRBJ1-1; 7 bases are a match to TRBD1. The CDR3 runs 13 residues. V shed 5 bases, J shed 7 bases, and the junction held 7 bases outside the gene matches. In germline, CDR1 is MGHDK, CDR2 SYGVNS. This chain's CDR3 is CASSLPGQSEAFF. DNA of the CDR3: TGTGCCAGCAGTCTTCCGGGACAGAGTGAAGCTTTCTTT.

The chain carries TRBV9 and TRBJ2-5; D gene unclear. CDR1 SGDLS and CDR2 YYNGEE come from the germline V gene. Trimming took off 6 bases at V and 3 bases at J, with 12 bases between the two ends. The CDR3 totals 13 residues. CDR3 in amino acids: CASNGNTEETQYF. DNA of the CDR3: TGTGCCAGCAATGGTAACACCGAAGAGACCCAGTACTTC.

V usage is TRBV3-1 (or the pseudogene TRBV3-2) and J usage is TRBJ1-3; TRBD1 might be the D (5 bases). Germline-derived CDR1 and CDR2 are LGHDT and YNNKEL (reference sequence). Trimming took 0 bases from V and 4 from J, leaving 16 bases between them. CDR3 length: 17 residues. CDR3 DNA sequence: TGTGCCAGCAGCCAAGATCAAGACGGGGGTACGGGAAACACCATATATTTT. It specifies CASSQDQDGGTGNTIYF.

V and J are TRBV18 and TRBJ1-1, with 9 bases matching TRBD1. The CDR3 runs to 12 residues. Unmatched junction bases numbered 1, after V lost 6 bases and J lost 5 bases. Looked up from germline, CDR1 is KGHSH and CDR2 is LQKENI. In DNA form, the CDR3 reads TGTGCCAGCTCGGGACAGGGAACTGAAGCTTTCTTT. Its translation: CASSGQGTEAFF.

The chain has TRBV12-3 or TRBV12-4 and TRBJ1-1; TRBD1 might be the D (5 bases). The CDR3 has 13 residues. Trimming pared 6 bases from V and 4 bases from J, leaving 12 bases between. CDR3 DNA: TGTGCCAGCAGCCGGTCGGGGGGCACTGAAGCTTTCTTT. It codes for CASSRSGGTEAFF.